The 2 T cell receptor beta chains presented below share a single source sample, sequenced in a study of blood T cell repertoires in COVID-19. Sequencing used immunoSEQ multiplex PCR; TCRdb keeps in-frame clones, though not all of them. The sample shows 200,000 to 300,000 clones, more than 75% of them seen only once. Sequenced sample: PBMCs or T cells enriched from blood (not recorded which). All receptors derive from a woman between 40 and 50 years old with acute COVID-19.

This clone was counted a single time. The V call is TRBV27, the J call TRBJ2-2; perhaps TRBD2 as D (5 bases). V shed 2 bases and J shed 5 bases, with 6 bases lying between them. The germline CDR1 and CDR2 sequences are MNHEY and SMNVEV (reference sequence). This CDR3 has 13 amino acids. CDR3: CASSLGRTGELFF. The CDR3 DNA reads as TGTGCCAGCAGTTTAGGGAGAACCGGGGAGCTGTTTTTT.

The J gene is TRBJ2-3, the V gene TRBV3-1 (or the pseudogene TRBV3-2); D might be TRBD2 (6 bases). The germline V gene encodes CDR1 LGHDT and CDR2 YNNKEL (reference sequence). V lost 4 bases and J 0 bases, leaving 11 bases between the germline ends. The CDR3 consists of 15 residues. The chain's CDR3 is CASSRRLVSTDTQYF. Here the CDR3 DNA reads TGTGCCAGCAGCCGTCGACTAGTCAGCACAGATACGCAGTATTTT.